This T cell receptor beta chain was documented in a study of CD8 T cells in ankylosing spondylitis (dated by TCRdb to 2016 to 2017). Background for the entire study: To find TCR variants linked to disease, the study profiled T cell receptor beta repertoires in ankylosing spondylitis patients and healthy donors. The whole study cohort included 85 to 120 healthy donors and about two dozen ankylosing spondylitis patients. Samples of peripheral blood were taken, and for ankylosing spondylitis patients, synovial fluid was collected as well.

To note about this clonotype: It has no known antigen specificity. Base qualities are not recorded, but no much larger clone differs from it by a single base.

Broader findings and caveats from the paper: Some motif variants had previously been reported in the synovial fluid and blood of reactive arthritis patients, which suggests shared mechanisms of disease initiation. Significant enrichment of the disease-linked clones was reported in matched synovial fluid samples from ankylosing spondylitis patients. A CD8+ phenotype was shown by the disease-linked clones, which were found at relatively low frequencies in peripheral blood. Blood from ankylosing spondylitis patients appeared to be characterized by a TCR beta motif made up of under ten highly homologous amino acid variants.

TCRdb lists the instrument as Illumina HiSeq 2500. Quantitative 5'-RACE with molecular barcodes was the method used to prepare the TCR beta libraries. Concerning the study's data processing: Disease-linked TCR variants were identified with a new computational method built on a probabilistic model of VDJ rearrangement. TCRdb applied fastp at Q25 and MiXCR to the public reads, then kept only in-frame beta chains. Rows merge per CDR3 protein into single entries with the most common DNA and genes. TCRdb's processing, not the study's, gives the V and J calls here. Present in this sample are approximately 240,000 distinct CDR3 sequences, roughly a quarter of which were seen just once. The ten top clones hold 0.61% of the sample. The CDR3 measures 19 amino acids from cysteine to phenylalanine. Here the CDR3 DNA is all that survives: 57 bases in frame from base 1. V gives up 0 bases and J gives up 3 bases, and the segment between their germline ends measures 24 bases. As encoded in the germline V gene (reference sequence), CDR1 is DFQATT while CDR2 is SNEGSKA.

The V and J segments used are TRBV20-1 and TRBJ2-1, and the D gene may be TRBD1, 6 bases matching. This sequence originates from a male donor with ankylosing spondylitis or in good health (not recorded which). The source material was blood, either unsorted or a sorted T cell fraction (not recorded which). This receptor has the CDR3 CSARDYPPRTAYNYNEQFF. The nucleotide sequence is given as TGCAGTGCTAGAGACTACCCCCCCAGGACAGCTTACAACTACAATGAGCAGTTCTTC.